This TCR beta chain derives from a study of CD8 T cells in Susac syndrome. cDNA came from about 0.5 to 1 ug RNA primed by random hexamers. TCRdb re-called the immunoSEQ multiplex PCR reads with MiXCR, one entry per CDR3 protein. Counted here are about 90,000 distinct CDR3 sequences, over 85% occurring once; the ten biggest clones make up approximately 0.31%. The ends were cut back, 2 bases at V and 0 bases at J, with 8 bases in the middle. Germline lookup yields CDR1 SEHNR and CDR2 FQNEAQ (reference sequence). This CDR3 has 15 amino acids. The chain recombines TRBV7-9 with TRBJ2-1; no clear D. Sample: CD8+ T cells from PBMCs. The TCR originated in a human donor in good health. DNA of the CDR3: TGTGCCAGCAGCTTAAGACTGAGCTCCTACAATGAGCAGTTCTTC. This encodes CASSLRLSSYNEQFF.